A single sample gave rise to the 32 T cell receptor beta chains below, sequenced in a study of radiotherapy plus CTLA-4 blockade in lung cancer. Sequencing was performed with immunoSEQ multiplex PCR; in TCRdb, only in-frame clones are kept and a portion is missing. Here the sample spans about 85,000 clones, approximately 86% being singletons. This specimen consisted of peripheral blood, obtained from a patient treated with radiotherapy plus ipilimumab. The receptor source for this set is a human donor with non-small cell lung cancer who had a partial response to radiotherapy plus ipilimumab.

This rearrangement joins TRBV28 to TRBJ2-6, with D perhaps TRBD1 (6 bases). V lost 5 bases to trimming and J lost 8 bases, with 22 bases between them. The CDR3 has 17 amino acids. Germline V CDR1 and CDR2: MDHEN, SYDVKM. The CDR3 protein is CASSPSDSLSQTNVLTF. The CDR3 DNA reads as TGTGCCAGCAGTCCGTCGGACAGTCTGAGCCAGACCAACGTCCTGACTTTC.

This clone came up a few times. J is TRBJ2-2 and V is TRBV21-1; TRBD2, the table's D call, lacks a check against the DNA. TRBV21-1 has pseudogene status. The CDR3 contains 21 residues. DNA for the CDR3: TGTGCCAGCAGCAAAGTAAGATCCCGACGACCTAGCGGGAGGGCCACCGGGGAGCTGTTTTTT. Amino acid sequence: CASSKVRSRRPSGRATGELFF.

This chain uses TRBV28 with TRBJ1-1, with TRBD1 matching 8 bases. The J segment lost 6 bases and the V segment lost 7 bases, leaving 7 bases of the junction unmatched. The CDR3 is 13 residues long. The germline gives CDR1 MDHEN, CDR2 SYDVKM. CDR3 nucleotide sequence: TGTGCCAGCACCCCAGGGGGCGCGCCTGAAGCTTTCTTT. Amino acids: CASTPGGAPEAFF.

The CDR3 DNA follows: TGTGCCTGGAGGACTAGCGGGAGTACAGATACGCAGTATTTT. Protein product: CAWRTSGSTDTQYF. The J gene is TRBJ2-3, the V gene TRBV30; 12 bases line up with TRBD2. The germline gives CDR1 GTSNPN, CDR2 SVGIG (reference sequence). The CDR3 runs to 14 residues. The trim removed 3 bases at V and 3 bases at J, leaving 1 base unmatched.

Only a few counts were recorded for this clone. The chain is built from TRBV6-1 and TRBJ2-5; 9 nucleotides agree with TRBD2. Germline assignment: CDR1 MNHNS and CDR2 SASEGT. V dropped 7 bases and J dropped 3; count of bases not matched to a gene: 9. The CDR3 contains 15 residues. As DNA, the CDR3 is TGTGCCAGCAAAAAGAGCGGGAGGCGGGAAGAGACCCAGTACTTC. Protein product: CASKKSGRREETQYF.

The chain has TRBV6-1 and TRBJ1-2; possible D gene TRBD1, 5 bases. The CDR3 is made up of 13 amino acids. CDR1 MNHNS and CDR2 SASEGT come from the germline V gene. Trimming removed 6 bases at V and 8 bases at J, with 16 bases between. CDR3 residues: CASRDTHNGGYTF. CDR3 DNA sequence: TGTGCCAGCAGGGACACCCACAACGGAGGCTACACCTTC.

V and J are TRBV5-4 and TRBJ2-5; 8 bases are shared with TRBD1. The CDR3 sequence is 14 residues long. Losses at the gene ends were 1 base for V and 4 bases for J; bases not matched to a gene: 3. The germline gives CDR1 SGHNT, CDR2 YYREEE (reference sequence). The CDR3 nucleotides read TGTGCCAGCAGCTTGCCAGGGGGCCGAGAGACCCAGTACTTC. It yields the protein CASSLPGGRETQYF.

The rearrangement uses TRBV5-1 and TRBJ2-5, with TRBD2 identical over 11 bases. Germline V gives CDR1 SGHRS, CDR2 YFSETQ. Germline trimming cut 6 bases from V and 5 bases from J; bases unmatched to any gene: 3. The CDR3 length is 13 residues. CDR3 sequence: CASTSGRRETQYF. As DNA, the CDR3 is TGCGCCAGCACTAGCGGGAGGAGGGAGACCCAGTACTTC.

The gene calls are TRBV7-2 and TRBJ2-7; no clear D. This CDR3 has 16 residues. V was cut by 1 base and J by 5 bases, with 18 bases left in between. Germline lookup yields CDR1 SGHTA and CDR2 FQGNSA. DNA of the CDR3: TGTGCCAGCAGCTTAGTGGTAGGCCAGGCCATCCACGAGCAGTACGTC. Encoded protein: CASSLVVGQAIHEQYV.

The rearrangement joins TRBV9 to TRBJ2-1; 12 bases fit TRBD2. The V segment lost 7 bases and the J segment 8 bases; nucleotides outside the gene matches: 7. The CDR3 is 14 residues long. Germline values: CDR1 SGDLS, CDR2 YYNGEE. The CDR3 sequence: CASGRLAGEDEQFF. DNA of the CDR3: TGTGCCAGCGGTAGACTAGCGGGAGAGGATGAGCAGTTCTTC.

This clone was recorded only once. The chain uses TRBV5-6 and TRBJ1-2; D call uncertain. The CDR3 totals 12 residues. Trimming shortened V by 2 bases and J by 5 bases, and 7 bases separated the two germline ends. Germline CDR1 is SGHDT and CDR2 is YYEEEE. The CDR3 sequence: CASSFSTYGYTF. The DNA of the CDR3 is TGTGCCAGCAGCTTTTCAACTTATGGCTACACCTTC. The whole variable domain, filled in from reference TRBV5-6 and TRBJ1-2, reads DAGVTQSPTHLIKTRGQQVTLRCSPKSGHDTVSWYQQALGQGPQFIFQYYEEEERQRGNFPDRFSGHQFPNYSSELNVNALLLGDSALYLCASSFSTYGYTFGSGTRLTVV.

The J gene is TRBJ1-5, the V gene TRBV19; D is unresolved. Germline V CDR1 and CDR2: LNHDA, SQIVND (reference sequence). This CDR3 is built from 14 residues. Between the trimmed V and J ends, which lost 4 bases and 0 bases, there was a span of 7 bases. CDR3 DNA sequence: TGTGCCAGTAGTAGCGGGGATAGCAATCAGCCCCAGCATTTT. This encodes CASSSGDSNQPQHF. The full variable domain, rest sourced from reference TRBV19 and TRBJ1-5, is DGGITQSPKYLFRKEGQNVTLSCEQNLNHDAMYWYRQDPGQGLRLIYYSQIVNDFQKGDIAEGYSVSREKKESFPLTVTSAQKNPTAFYLCASSSGDSNQPQHFGDGTRLSIL.

The CDR3 DNA sequence: TGTGCCAGTAGTATCGGCCTAGCGGGAGGAGAGACCCAGTACTTC. This sequence encodes CASSIGLAGGETQYF. The gene calls are TRBV19 and TRBJ2-5, with TRBD2 matching over 11 bases. Germline V CDR1 and CDR2: LNHDA, SQIVND (reference sequence). J was trimmed by 4 bases and V by 3 bases; bases with no gene match: 4. The CDR3 has 15 amino acids.

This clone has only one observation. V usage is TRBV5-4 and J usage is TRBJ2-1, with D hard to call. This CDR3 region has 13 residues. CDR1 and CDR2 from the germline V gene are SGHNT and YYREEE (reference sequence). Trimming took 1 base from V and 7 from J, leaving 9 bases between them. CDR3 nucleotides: TGTGCCAGCAGCTTGAATCTAGTGAATGAGCAGTTCTTC. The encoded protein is CASSLNLVNEQFF.

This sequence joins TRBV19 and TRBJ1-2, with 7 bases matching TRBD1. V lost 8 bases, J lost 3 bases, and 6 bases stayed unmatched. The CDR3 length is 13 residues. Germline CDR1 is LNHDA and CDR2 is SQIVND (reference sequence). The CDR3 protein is CASSSGTDYGYTF. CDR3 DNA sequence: TGTGCCAGTTCGTCAGGGACAGACTATGGCTACACCTTC.

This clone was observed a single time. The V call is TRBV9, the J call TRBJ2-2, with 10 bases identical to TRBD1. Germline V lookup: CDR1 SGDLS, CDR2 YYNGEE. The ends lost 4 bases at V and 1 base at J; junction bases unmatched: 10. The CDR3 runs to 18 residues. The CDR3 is CASSPHVGTGVNTGELFF. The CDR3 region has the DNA TGTGCCAGCAGCCCCCATGTAGGGACAGGGGTGAACACCGGGGAGCTGTTTTTT.

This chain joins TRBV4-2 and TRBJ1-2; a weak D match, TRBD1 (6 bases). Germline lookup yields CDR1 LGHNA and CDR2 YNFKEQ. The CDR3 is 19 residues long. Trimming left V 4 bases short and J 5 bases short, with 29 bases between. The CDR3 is CASSRGTTIRQAPSYGYTF. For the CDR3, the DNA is TGTGCCAGCAGCCGAGGTACTACTATTCGACAGGCCCCCTCGTATGGCTACACCTTC.

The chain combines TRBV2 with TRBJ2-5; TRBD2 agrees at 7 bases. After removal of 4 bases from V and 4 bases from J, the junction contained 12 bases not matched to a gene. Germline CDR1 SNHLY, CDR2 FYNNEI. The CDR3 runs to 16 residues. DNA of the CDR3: TGTGCCAGCAGTGGGGGAAGGGGCCCGGGGGGAGAGACCCAGTACTTC. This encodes CASSGGRGPGGETQYF.

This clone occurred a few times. The CDR3 loop reads CASSFGDRAVVELFF. In DNA, the CDR3 is TGCGCCAGCAGCTTCGGGGACAGGGCGGTGGTGGAGCTGTTTTTT. The chain is built from TRBV5-1 and TRBJ2-2; 9 bases are shared with TRBD1. V shed 2 bases, J shed 10 bases, and the junction held 9 bases outside the gene matches. CDR1 and CDR2 from the germline V gene are SGHRS and YFSETQ. The CDR3 covers 15 residues.

CDR3 amino acids: CASSQESDNEQYF. The DNA for the CDR3 is TGCGCCAGCAGCCAAGAATCAGATAACGAGCAGTACTTC. This rearrangement joins TRBV4-1 to TRBJ2-7; D not certain. Trimming shortened V by 0 bases and J by 5 bases, and 8 bases separated the two germline ends. This CDR3 contains 13 residues. The V gene's germline CDR1 is MGHRA and CDR2 YSYEKL.

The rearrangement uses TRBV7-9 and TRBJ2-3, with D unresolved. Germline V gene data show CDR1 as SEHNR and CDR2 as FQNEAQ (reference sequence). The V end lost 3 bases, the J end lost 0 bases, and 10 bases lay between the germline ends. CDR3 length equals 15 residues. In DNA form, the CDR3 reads TGTGCCAGCAGCTTGTTCGCAGGAAGCACAGATACGCAGTATTTT. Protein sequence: CASSLFAGSTDTQYF.

The CDR3 coding sequence is TGTGCCAGTAGTATAGCCTACGACAGGCGTCCTAGCAATCAGCCCCAGCATTTT. Residues: CASSIAYDRRPSNQPQHF. This chain uses TRBV19 with TRBJ1-5; TRBD1 is a possible D gene (6 bases). The V and J ends lost 1 base and 0 bases respectively, with 16 bases between them. This CDR3 has 18 amino acids. Germline V gene sequence: CDR1 LNHDA, CDR2 SQIVND (reference sequence). The full variable domain, with the rest looked up from reference TRBV19 and TRBJ1-5, is DGGITQSPKYLFRKEGQNVTLSCEQNLNHDAMYWYRQDPGQGLRLIYYSQIVNDFQKGDIAEGYSVSREKKESFPLTVTSAQKNPTAFYLCASSIAYDRRPSNQPQHFGDGTRLSIL.

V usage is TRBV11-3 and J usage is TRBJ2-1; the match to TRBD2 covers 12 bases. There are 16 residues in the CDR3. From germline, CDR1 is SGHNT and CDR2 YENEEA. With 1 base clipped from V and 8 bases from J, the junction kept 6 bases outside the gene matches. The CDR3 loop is CASSLGLAGVVDEQFF. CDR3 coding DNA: TGTGCCAGCAGCTTAGGACTAGCGGGAGTTGTGGATGAGCAGTTCTTC.

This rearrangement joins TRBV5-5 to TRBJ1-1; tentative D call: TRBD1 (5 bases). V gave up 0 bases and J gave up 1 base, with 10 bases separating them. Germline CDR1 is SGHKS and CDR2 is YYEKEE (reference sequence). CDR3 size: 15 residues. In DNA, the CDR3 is TGTGCCAGCAGCTTGGTTCTTGGGGCGAACACTGAAGCTTTCTTT. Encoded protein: CASSLVLGANTEAFF.

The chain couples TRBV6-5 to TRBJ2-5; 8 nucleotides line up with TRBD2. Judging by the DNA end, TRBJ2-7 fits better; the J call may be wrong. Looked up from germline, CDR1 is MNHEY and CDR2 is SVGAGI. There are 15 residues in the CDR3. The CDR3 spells CASSGLGLGDDEQYF. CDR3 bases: TGTGCCAGCAGTGGTCTGGGACTAGGAGACGACGAGCAGTACTTC.

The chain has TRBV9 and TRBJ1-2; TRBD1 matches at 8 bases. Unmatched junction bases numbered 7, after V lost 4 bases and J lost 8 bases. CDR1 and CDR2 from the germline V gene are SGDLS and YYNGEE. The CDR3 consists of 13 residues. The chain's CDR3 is CASSPDRVGGYTF. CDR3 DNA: TGTGCCAGCAGCCCGGACAGGGTAGGGGGCTACACCTTC.

The CDR3 DNA follows: TGTGCCAGCAGCTCCGAGGCGGGCCAGGGGAATCCCGGGGAGCTGTTTTTT. Protein: CASSSEAGQGNPGELFF. The chain uses TRBV11-2 and TRBJ2-2; D might be TRBD1 (6 bases). Trimming removed 4 bases at V and 6 bases at J, with 21 bases between. This CDR3 has 17 residues. Germline loops: CDR1 SGHAT, CDR2 FQNNGV. Looking up the rest from reference TRBV11-2 and TRBJ2-2 gives the full variable domain: EAGVAQSPRYKIIEKRQSVAFWCNPISGHATLYWYQQILGQGPKLLIQFQNNGVVDDSQLPKDRFSAERLKGVDSTLKIQPAKLEDSAVYLCASSSEAGQGNPGELFFGEGSRLTVL.

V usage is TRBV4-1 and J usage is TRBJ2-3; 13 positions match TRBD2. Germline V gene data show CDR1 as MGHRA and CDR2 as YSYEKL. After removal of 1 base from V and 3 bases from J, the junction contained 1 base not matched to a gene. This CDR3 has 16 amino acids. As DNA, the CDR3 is TGCGCCAGCAGCCAAGGGACTAGCGGGAGAACAGATACGCAGTATTTT. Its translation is CASSQGTSGRTDTQYF.

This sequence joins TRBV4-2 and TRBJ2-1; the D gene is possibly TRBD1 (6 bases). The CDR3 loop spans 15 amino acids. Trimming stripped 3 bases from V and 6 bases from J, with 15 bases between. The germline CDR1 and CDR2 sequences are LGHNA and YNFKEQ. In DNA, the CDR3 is TGTGCCAGCAGCCAGGCGCAGGGACAACTCAATGAGCAGTTCTTC. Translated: CASSQAQGQLNEQFF.

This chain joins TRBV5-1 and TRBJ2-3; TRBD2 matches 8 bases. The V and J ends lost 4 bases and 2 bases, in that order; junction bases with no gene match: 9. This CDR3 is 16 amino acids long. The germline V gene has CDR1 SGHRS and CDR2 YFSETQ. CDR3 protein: CASSPVTGGSTDTQYF. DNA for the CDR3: TGCGCCAGCAGCCCGGTTACGGGAGGGTCCACAGATACGCAGTATTTT.

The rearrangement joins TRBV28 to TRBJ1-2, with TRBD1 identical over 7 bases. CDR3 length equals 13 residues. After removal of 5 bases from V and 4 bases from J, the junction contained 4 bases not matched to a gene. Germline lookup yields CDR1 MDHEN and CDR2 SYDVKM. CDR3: CASSTGTAYGYTF. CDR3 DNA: TGTGCCAGCAGTACGGGGACAGCCTATGGCTACACCTTC.

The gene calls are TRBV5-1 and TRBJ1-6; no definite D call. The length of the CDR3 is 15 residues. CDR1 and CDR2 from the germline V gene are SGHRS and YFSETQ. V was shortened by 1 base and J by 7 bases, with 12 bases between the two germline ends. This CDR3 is CASSLRSDLNSPLHF. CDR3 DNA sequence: TGCGCCAGCAGCTTGCGCTCAGACTTGAATTCACCCCTCCACTTT.